One sample yielded the 23 T cell receptor beta chains listed below, sequenced in a study of cytomegalovirus exposure and HLA in healthy donors. 13 Jbeta primers and 60 Vbeta primers were used for the PCR. The data were produced by immunoSEQ multiplex PCR, yet TCRdb's version contains in-frame clones alone and is incomplete. The specimen's table records about 120,000 clones. Input material: PBMCs. The receptor set was obtained from a woman aged 40 to 50 in good health and CMV-seropositive.

This rearrangement joins TRBV19 to TRBJ2-3, with 8 bases that match TRBD2. In germline, CDR1 is LNHDA, CDR2 SQIVND (reference sequence). The CDR3 consists of 15 residues. Trimming took 3 bases from V and 2 from J; bases not matched to a gene: 4. CDR3 sequence (DNA): TGTGCCAGTAGTATCACTAGCGGACCCACAGATACGCAGTATTTT. It yields the protein CASSITSGPTDTQYF.

The chain is built from TRBV27 and TRBJ2-7; 9 positions agree with TRBD1. Germline CDR1 is MNHEY and CDR2 is SMNVEV (reference sequence). The CDR3 length is 14 residues. V shed 3 bases and J 0 bases; nucleotides not matched to a gene: 0. DNA for the CDR3: TGTGCCAGCAGTTTGACAGGGGGCTCCTACGAGCAGTACTTC. Protein: CASSLTGGSYEQYF.

The chain links TRBV4-1 to TRBJ2-1; 9 nucleotides match TRBD1. The CDR3 runs to 17 residues. Unmatched junction bases numbered 13, after V lost 2 bases and J lost 8 bases. Germline assignment: CDR1 MGHRA and CDR2 YSYEKL. The CDR3 DNA reads TGCGCCAGCAGCCAAATGTCCTCCGGGACAGGGTTACATGAGCAGTTCTTC. The encoded protein is CASSQMSSGTGLHEQFF.

This chain joins TRBV9 and TRBJ2-1; TRBD2 might be the D (5 bases). Trimming removed 4 bases from V and 8 bases from J, with 13 bases in between. Per germline, CDR1 SGDLS and CDR2 YYNGEE. This CDR3 has 13 amino acids. This CDR3 reads CASSPQGRDEQFF. In DNA form, the CDR3 reads TGTGCCAGCAGCCCTCAAGGGCGGGATGAGCAGTTCTTC.

The CDR3 is CASSKGQSMNTEAFF. Written as DNA, the CDR3 is TGTGCCAGCTCAAAAGGACAGAGTATGAACACTGAAGCTTTCTTT. The genes are TRBV18 and TRBJ1-1, with a possible D match to TRBD1 (6 bases). In germline, CDR1 is KGHSH, CDR2 LQKENI. The V gene lost 5 bases and the J gene lost 0 bases, with 13 bases spanning the gap. The CDR3 loop spans 15 amino acids.

This chain joins TRBV25-1 and TRBJ1-5, with D possibly TRBD1 on 6 matching bases. CDR3 length equals 17 residues. With 2 bases removed from V and 2 bases from J, the gap between germline ends came to 16 bases. Germline CDR1 is MGHDK and CDR2 is SYGVNS. This chain's CDR3 is CASSESRLGAGNQPQHF. For the CDR3, the DNA is TGTGCCAGCAGTGAAAGTCGGCTGGGGGCCGGCAATCAGCCCCAGCATTTT.

J is TRBJ1-4 and V is TRBV27, with 7 bases aligning to TRBD1. CDR1 is MNHEY, CDR2 SMNVEV, per germline (reference sequence). The V segment lost 8 bases and the J segment 5 bases; nucleotides outside the gene matches: 5. The CDR3 is made up of 13 amino acids. Written as DNA, the CDR3 is TGTGCCAGCGGGACAGCTCACAATGAAAAACTGTTTTTT. Protein sequence: CASGTAHNEKLFF.

This rearrangement joins TRBV13 to TRBJ2-1; 9 bases line up with TRBD2. Germline V gene lookup returns CDR1 PRHDT and CDR2 FYEKMQ (reference sequence). The CDR3 spans 19 residues. J gave up 0 bases and V 5 bases, and 14 bases lay outside the gene matches. In DNA form, the CDR3 reads TGTGCCAGCAGCCCAGCGGGAGGCGGAGGGGTGAGCTCCTACAATGAGCAGTTCTTC. It codes for CASSPAGGGGVSSYNEQFF.

The V gene is TRBV5-6, the J gene TRBJ2-5; D is perhaps TRBD2 (5 bases). V lost 2 bases, J lost 5 bases, and 13 bases lay in between. The CDR3 is made up of 14 amino acids. Germline V gene lookup returns CDR1 SGHDT and CDR2 YYEEEE. The CDR3: CASSFRGRGETQYF. CDR3 nucleotides: TGTGCCAGCAGCTTTCGGGGTCGGGGTGAGACCCAGTACTTC.

The gene calls are TRBV6-1 and TRBJ2-3; 11 bases are a match to TRBD2. The CDR3 is 15 amino acids. Per the germline V gene, CDR1 is MNHNS and CDR2 is SASEGT. The V segment lost 6 bases and the J segment 1 base; nucleotides outside the gene matches: 3. CDR3 region: CASRRGLAGTDTQYF. In nucleotides, the CDR3 is TGTGCCAGCAGAAGGGGACTAGCGGGCACAGATACGCAGTATTTT.

The chain recombines TRBV11-2 with TRBJ2-7; no clear D gene. The germline CDR1 and CDR2 sequences are SGHAT and FQNNGV. The CDR3 is 13 amino acids. Trimming pared 4 bases from V and 3 bases from J, leaving 10 bases between. CDR3 DNA sequence: TGTGCCAGCAGCTCTGGCCCTTTCTACGAGCAGTACTTC. Protein: CASSSGPFYEQYF.

The rearrangement uses TRBV5-1 and TRBJ2-3; 9 bases map to TRBD1. J gave up 0 bases and V 6 bases, and 8 bases lay outside the gene matches. The germline CDR1 and CDR2 sequences are SGHRS and YFSETQ. The CDR3 is 16 amino acids. The CDR3 sequence: CASTKVGQGSTDTQYF. CDR3 nucleotides: TGCGCCAGCACCAAGGTAGGACAGGGGAGCACAGATACGCAGTATTTT.

For the CDR3, the DNA is TGTGCCAGCAGCTTAAACGTAGCGGGGGCCACAGATACGCAGTATTTT. It codes for CASSLNVAGATDTQYF. The genes are TRBV7-2 and TRBJ2-3; 9 positions agree with TRBD2. Germline CDR1 SGHTA, CDR2 FQGNSA. The CDR3 sequence is 16 residues long. J was trimmed by 2 bases and V by 2 bases; bases with no gene match: 5.

The chain uses TRBV27 and TRBJ2-1; D is unresolved. Germline V gene data show CDR1 as MNHEY and CDR2 as SMNVEV (reference sequence). Trimming removed 1 base at V and 6 bases at J, with 7 bases between. The CDR3 length is 13 residues. CDR3 DNA: TGTGCCAGCAGTTTATGGGCTGGCAATGAGCAGTTCTTC. Protein: CASSLWAGNEQFF.

The chain employs TRBV28 and TRBJ2-3; TRBD2 aligns across 7 bases. Germline V gene data show CDR1 as MDHEN and CDR2 as SYDVKM. CDR3 length: 14 amino acids. V lost 10 bases to trimming and J lost 1 base; unmatched junction nucleotides: 8. CDR3 residues: CATQGGVGTDTQYF. For the CDR3, the DNA is TGTGCCACCCAGGGAGGGGTGGGCACAGATACGCAGTATTTT.

The chain has TRBV6-5 and TRBJ1-2; D is unresolved. The germline V gene has CDR1 MNHEY and CDR2 SVGAGI. There are 14 residues in the CDR3. Trimming shortened V by 6 bases and J by 1 base, and 12 bases separated the two germline ends. CDR3 sequence reads: CASRGAISNYGYTF. CDR3 DNA: TGTGCCAGCAGGGGAGCGATAAGTAACTATGGCTACACCTTC.

J is TRBJ2-1 and V is TRBV29-1; 9 bases map to TRBD2. There are 16 residues in the CDR3. The germline gives CDR1 SQVTM, CDR2 ANQGSEA. The J segment lost 0 bases and the V segment lost 4 bases, leaving 7 bases of the junction unmatched. CDR3 bases: TGCAGCGTTGGGGCGGGAGGGGGAAGCTCCTACAATGAGCAGTTCTTC. Translating it yields CSVGAGGGSSYNEQFF.

The CDR3 loop reads CSGEYDRGLARNSEQFF. In nucleotides, the CDR3 is TGCAGCGGAGAATATGACAGGGGGCTAGCACGGAACAGTGAGCAGTTCTTC. The rearrangement links TRBV29-1 to TRBJ2-1, with 10 positions matching TRBD1. The ends lost 7 bases at V and 9 bases at J; junction bases unmatched: 21. The CDR3 has 17 residues. The germline CDR1 and CDR2 sequences are SQVTM and ANQGSEA.

The V and J genes are TRBV2 and TRBJ2-3, with D unresolved. The CDR3 loop spans 13 amino acids. The V gene's germline CDR1 is SNHLY and CDR2 FYNNEI. V gave up 5 bases and J gave up 0 bases, with 6 bases separating them. This CDR3 is CASSISSTDTQYF. The CDR3 DNA follows: TGTGCCAGCAGTATCAGTAGCACAGATACGCAGTATTTT.

The chain joins TRBV10-3 to TRBJ1-5; 9 nucleotides agree with TRBD1. V lost 2 bases, J lost 4 bases, and 6 bases stayed unmatched. The CDR3 has 16 amino acids. Per the germline V gene, CDR1 is ENHRY and CDR2 is SYGVKD. Here the CDR3 reads CAISEGTGLHNQPQHF. The CDR3 DNA is TGTGCCATCAGTGAGGGGACAGGGCTCCATAATCAGCCCCAGCATTTT.

The chain combines TRBV10-2 with TRBJ2-7, with 10 bases identical to TRBD2. Germline CDR1 and CDR2: WSHSY and SAAADI. The CDR3 has 17 amino acids. J was trimmed by 2 bases and V by 3 bases; bases with no gene match: 10. The CDR3 coding sequence is TGCGCCAGCAGTGAATATCTTCGACTAGCGGGCGCCTACGAGCAGTACTTC. It codes for CASSEYLRLAGAYEQYF.

This chain joins TRBV11-3 and TRBJ2-1; D unclear. Trimming left V 0 bases short and J 5 bases short, with 8 bases between. Germline V lookup: CDR1 SGHNT, CDR2 YENEEA. The CDR3 is made up of 14 amino acids. CDR3 protein: CASSLDKADNEQFF. CDR3 DNA sequence: TGTGCCAGCAGCTTAGATAAGGCGGACAATGAGCAGTTCTTC. The full variable domain, rest sourced from reference TRBV11-3 and TRBJ2-1, is EAGVVQSPRYKIIEKKQPVAFWCNPISGHNTLYWYLQNLGQGPELLIRYENEEAVDDSQLPKDRFSAERLKGVDSTLKIQPAELGDSAVYLCASSLDKADNEQFFGPGTRLTVL.

This sequence joins TRBV5-3 and TRBJ2-3, with 10 bases that match TRBD1. TRBV5-3 is an open reading frame whose function is uncertain. J was trimmed by 0 bases and V by 4 bases; bases with no gene match: 11. There are 18 residues in the CDR3. CDR3 in amino acids: CARSGGLRGQGSTDTQYF. The DNA of the CDR3 is TGTGCCAGAAGCGGAGGGCTAAGGGGACAGGGGAGCACAGATACGCAGTATTTT.